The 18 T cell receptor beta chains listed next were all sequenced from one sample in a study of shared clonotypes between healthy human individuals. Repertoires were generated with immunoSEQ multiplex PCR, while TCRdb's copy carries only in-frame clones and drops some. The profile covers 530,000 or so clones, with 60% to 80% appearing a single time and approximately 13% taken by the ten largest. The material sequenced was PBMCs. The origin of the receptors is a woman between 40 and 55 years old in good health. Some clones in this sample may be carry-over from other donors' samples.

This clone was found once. CDR3 loop: CASSLVPGELFF. The CDR3 DNA is TGTGCCAGCAGCTTAGTTCCCGGGGAGCTGTTTTTT. V usage is TRBV11-3 and J usage is TRBJ2-2, with D hard to call. CDR1 is SGHNT and CDR2 is YENEEA in the germline V gene. The CDR3 loop spans 12 amino acids. Trimming shortened V by 1 base and J by 6 bases, and 3 bases separated the two germline ends.

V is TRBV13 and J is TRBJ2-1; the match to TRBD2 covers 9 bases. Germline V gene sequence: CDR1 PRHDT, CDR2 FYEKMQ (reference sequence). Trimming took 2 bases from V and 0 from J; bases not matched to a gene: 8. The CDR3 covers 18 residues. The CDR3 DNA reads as TGTGCCAGCAGCTTAAGACTAGCGGAGCTAAGCTCCTACAATGAGCAGTTCTTC. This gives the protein CASSLRLAELSSYNEQFF. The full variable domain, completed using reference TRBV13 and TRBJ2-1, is AAGVIQSPRHLIKEKRETATLKCYPIPRHDTVYWYQQGPGQDPQFLISFYEKMQSDKGSIPDRFSAQQFSDYHSELNMSSLELGDSALYFCASSLRLAELSSYNEQFFGPGTRLTVL.

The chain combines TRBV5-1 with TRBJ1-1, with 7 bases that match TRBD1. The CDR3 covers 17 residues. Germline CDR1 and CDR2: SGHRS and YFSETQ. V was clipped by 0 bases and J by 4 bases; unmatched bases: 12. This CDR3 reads CASSLVARQGGSTEAFF. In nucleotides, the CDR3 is TGCGCCAGCAGCTTGGTGGCGCGACAGGGAGGGAGCACTGAAGCTTTCTTT. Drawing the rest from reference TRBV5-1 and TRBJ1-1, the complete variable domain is KAGVTQTPRYLIKTRGQQVTLSCSPISGHRSVSWYQQTPGQGLQFLFEYFSETQRNKGNFPGRFSGRQFSNSRSEMNVSTLELGDSALYLCASSLVARQGGSTEAFFGQGTRLTVV.

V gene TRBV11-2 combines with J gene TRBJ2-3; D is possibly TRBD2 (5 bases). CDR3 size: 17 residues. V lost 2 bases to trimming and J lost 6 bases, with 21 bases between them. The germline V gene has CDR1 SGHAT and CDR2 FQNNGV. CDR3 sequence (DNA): TGTGCCAGCAGCTTAAGACTGAACAGCCTAGCACGGGATACGCAGTATTTT. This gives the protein CASSLRLNSLARDTQYF.

This CDR3 reads CASSPIAGFYEQYF. CDR3 nucleotide sequence: TGCGCCAGCAGCCCTATAGCGGGATTCTACGAGCAGTACTTC. The chain carries TRBV5-1 and TRBJ2-7, with TRBD2 identical over 8 bases. Germline lookup yields CDR1 SGHRS and CDR2 YFSETQ. The CDR3 covers 14 residues. J was trimmed by 3 bases and V by 4 bases; bases with no gene match: 6.

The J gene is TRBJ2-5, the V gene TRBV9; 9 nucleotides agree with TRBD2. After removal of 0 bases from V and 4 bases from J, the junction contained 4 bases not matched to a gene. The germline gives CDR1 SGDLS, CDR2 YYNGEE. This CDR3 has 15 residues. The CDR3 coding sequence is TGTGCCAGCAGCGTAGGCGGGAGGGATGTAGAGACCCAGTACTTC. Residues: CASSVGGRDVETQYF.

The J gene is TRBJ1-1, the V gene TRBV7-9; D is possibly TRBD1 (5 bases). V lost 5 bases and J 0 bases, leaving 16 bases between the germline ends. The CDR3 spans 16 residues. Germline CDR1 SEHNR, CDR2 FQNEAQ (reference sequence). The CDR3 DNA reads TGTGCCAGCAGCCCCAGATCGTCAGGGATGAACACTGAAGCTTTCTTT. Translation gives CASSPRSSGMNTEAFF.

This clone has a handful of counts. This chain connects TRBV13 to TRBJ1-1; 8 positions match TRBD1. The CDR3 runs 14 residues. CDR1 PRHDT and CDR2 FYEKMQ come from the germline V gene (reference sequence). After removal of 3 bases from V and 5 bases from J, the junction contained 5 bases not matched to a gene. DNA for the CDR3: TGTGCCAGCAGCTTGACAGGGGTAAGGACTGAAGCTTTCTTT. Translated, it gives CASSLTGVRTEAFF.

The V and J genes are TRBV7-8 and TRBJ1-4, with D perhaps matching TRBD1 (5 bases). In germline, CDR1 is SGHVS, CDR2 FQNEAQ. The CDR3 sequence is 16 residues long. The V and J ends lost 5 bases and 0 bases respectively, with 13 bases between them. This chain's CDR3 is CASSRVRASTNEKLFF. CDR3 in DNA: TGTGCCAGCAGCCGGGTCAGGGCCTCAACTAATGAAAAACTGTTTTTT.

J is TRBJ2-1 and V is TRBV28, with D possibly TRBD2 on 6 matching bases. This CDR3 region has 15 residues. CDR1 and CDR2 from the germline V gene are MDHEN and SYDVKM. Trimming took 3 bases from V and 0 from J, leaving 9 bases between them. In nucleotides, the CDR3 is TGTGCCAGCAGTTTTCGGGGGAGCTCCTACAATGAGCAGTTCTTC. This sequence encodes CASSFRGSSYNEQFF.

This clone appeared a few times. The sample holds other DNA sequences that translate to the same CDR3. The CDR3 sequence is CATSTGSYEQYF. CDR3 sequence (DNA): TGTGCCACCTCGACAGGATCCTACGAGCAGTACTTC. The chain has TRBV19 and TRBJ2-7; perhaps TRBD1 as D (6 bases). Germline-derived CDR1 and CDR2 are LNHDA and SQIVND (reference sequence). Trimming pared 10 bases from V and 1 base from J, leaving 11 bases between. The CDR3 spans 12 residues.

The CDR3 region is CASSPLDRPYEQYF. For the CDR3, the DNA is TGTGCCAGCTCACCACTCGACAGGCCCTACGAGCAGTACTTC. This sequence joins TRBV18 and TRBJ2-7, with TRBD1 as a possible D gene (6 bases). V lost 1 base and J 2 bases, leaving 9 bases between the germline ends. Germline assignment: CDR1 KGHSH and CDR2 LQKENI. The CDR3 sequence is 14 residues long.

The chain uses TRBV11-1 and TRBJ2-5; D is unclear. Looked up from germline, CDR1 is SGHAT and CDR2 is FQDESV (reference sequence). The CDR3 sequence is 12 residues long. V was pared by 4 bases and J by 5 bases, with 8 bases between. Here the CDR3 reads CASSSRRETQYF. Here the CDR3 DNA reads TGTGCCAGCAGCTCTAGACGGGAGACCCAGTACTTC.

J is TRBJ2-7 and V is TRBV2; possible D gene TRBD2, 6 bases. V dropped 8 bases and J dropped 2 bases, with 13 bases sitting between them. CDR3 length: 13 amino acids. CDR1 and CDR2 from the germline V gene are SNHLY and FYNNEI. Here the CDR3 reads CASYFSGTYEQYF. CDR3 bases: TGTGCCAGCTACTTTAGCGGAACCTACGAGCAGTACTTC.

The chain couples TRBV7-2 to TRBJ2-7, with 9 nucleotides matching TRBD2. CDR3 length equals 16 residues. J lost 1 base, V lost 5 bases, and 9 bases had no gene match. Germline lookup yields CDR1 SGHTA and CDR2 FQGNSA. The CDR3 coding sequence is TGTGCCAGCAGCCCGATAGTAGCGGGAGCGTCCTACGAGCAGTACTTC. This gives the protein CASSPIVAGASYEQYF.

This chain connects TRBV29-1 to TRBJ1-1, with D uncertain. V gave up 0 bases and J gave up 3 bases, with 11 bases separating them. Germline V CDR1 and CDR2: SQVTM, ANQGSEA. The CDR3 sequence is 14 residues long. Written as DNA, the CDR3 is TGCAGCGTTGAAGAGGCAGGTAGGGACACTGAAGCTTTCTTT. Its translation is CSVEEAGRDTEAFF.

CDR3 loop: CASSLGASQYSNQPQHF. CDR3 DNA sequence: TGTGCCAGCAGCTTAGGCGCCAGTCAGTATAGCAATCAGCCCCAGCATTTT. The genes are TRBV7-2 and TRBJ1-5; D unresolved. The germline CDR1 and CDR2 sequences are SGHTA and FQGNSA. V lost 1 base and J 0 bases, leaving 13 bases between the germline ends. The CDR3 runs to 17 residues.

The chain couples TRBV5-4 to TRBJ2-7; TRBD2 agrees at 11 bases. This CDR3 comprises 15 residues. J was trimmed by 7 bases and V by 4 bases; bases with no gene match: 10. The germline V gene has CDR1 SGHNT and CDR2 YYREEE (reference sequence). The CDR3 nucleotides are TGTGCCAGCAGCCAAAAACTAGCGGGAGTGTTAGAGCAGTACTTC. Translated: CASSQKLAGVLEQYF.